The rows below give T cell receptor beta chains drawn from one sample of a study of CD8 T cells in ankylosing spondylitis. Via MiXCR, TCRdb re-called the 5' RACE reads, giving one row per CDR3 protein. The sample has roughly 150,000 distinct CDR3 sequences, about a third seen once. Input material: synovial fluid, either unsorted or a sorted T cell fraction (not recorded which). Source of these receptors: a male donor with ankylosing spondylitis. The CDR3 runs from the conserved cysteine through the conserved F or W. The D gene is left open where the match is weak. Expanded clones get a size class; other rows say once, few or many, or leave the size out.

j_call,d_call,v_call,clone_size,cdr3_aa,cdr3_nt
TRBJ2-3,TRBD2,TRBV7-2,many,CASSPGLAGNTDTQYF,TGTGCCAGCAGCCCAGGACTAGCGGGAAACACAGATACGCAGTATTTT
TRBJ2-1,TRBD2,TRBV12-3/TRBV12-4,few,CASSFPTSGMYNEQFF,TGTGCCAGCAGTTTCCCGACTAGCGGGATGTACAATGAGCAGTTCTTC
TRBJ1-1,NA,TRBV6-1,NA,CASTPTWVPDTEAFF,TGTGCCAGCACTCCTACCTGGGTTCCGGACACTGAAGCTTTCTTT
TRBJ2-1,NA,TRBV9,NA,CASSGHSTGNEQFF,TGTGCCAGCAGCGGACATTCTACAGGGAACGAGCAGTTCTTC
TRBJ2-3,NA,TRBV20-1,many,CSARVRGKGDTQYF,TGCAGTGCTAGGGTCCGGGGGAAAGGAGATACGCAGTATTTT
TRBJ2-1,NA,TRBV5-1,NA,CASSLRFGVTPDNEQFF,TGCGCCAGCAGCTTGAGATTCGGGGTCACACCCGACAATGAGCAGTTCTTC
TRBJ2-3,NA,TRBV6-6,NA,CASSPRRVDTQYF,TGTGCCAGCAGTCCCCGGAGGGTAGATACGCAGTATTTT
TRBJ2-6,NA,TRBV27,NA,CASSSGVFGSGANVLTF,TGTGCCAGCAGTTCAGGGGTTTTCGGCTCTGGGGCCAACGTCCTGACTTTC
TRBJ1-2,NA,TRBV5-1,NA,CASSLGQGTQGGYTF,TGCGCCAGCAGCTTGGGTCAGGGTACCCAGGGTGGCTACACCTTC
TRBJ2-7,TRBD2,TRBV20-1,few,CSAQTGGGQYEQYF,TGCAGTGCGCAGACGGGGGGAGGGCAGTACGAGCAGTACTTC
TRBJ1-6,TRBD1,TRBV12-3/TRBV12-4,few,CASRGQYNSPLHF,TGTGCCAGCAGGGGACAGTATAATTCACCCCTCCACTTT
TRBJ2-1,NA,TRBV11-2,many,CASSLGVGANNEQFF,TGTGCCAGCAGCTTAGGGGTCGGGGCTAACAATGAGCAGTTCTTC
TRBJ2-3,NA,TRBV27,NA,CASSFLNALSTDTQYF,TGTGCCAGCAGTTTTTTGAACGCCTTATCCACAGATACGCAGTATTTT
TRBJ1-4,NA,TRBV12-3/TRBV12-4,few,CASSHRVEKLFF,TGTGCCAGCAGTCACAGGGTTGAAAAACTGTTTTTT
TRBJ1-2,TRBD1,TRBV11-2,NA,CASSLGTGEYYGYTF,TGTGCCAGCAGCTTAGGGACAGGGGAATACTATGGCTACACCTTC
TRBJ1-2,NA,TRBV19,NA,CASRSGGQSYGYTF,TGTGCCAGTAGATCCGGCGGCCAGTCCTATGGCTACACCTTC
TRBJ1-1,NA,TRBV29-1,NA,CSVVQGTSTEAFF,TGCAGCGTTGTACAAGGGACCTCCACTGAAGCTTTCTTT
TRBJ2-5,NA,TRBV28,NA,CASSLLSETQYF,TGTGCCAGCAGTTTGTTGTCGGAGACCCAGTACTTC
TRBJ1-4,TRBD1,TRBV9,few,CASSASQGGEKLFF,TGTGCCAGCAGCGCATCACAGGGGGGCGAAAAACTGTTTTTT
TRBJ2-5,TRBD2,TRBV11-2,NA,CASSLGVGLAGGQETQYF,TGTGCCAGCAGCTTAGGTGTCGGACTAGCGGGGGGGCAAGAGACCCAGTACTTC
TRBJ2-2,TRBD2,TRBV27,few,CASRLWASGDTGELFF,TGTGCCAGCAGACTTTGGGCTAGCGGAGATACCGGGGAGCTGTTTTTT
TRBJ1-2,NA,TRBV6-1,few,CASSETQGRGYTF,TGTGCCAGCAGTGAAACCCAGGGCCGGGGCTACACCTTC
TRBJ1-1,NA,TRBV12-3/TRBV12-4,NA,CASSPPSWMNTEAFF,TGTGCCAGCAGTCCGCCCTCCTGGATGAACACTGAAGCTTTCTTT
TRBJ1-1,TRBD1,TRBV20-1,NA,CSVEVTGGGTEAFF,TGCAGTGTCGAAGTCACAGGGGGAGGCACTGAAGCTTTCTTT
TRBJ1-5,NA,TRBV4-2,few,CASPPARDTGAQHF,TGTGCCAGCCCCCCGGCGAGGGACACCGGGGCCCAGCATTTT
TRBJ2-5,NA,TRBV6-1,NA,CASSDPGKGRQYF,TGTGCCAGCAGTGATCCGGGGAAGGGACGGCAGTACTTC
TRBJ2-7,NA,TRBV18,NA,CASSPDAGAYEQYF,TGTGCCAGCTCCCCGGACGCAGGGGCCTACGAGCAGTACTTC
TRBJ1-6,NA,TRBV6-1,many,CASSESPGGHSPLHF,TGTGCCAGCAGTGAATCCCCTGGGGGCCATTCACCCCTCCACTTT
TRBJ2-7,NA,TRBV7-2,NA,CASSSSDYEQYF,TGTGCCAGCAGCTCTTCGGACTACGAGCAGTACTTC
TRBJ2-5,NA,TRBV28,NA,CASSLPGAQETQYF,TGTGCCAGCAGTTTACCGGGGGCGCAAGAGACCCAGTACTTC
TRBJ2-7,TRBD2,TRBV7-2,NA,CASSLSGGGSYEQYF,TGTGCCAGCAGCTTGAGCGGCGGGGGGAGCTACGAGCAGTACTTC
TRBJ2-7,NA,TRBV4-3,NA,CASSQDRGLSYEQYF,TGCGCCAGCAGCCAAGATCGGGGGTTGTCCTACGAGCAGTACTTC
TRBJ2-1,NA,TRBV11-3,NA,CASSPRTVYNEQFF,TGTGCCAGCAGCCCTCGGACAGTATACAATGAGCAGTTCTTC
TRBJ1-4,NA,TRBV6-5,NA,CASSYSGGKDEKLFF,TGTGCCAGCAGTTACTCGGGAGGGAAGGATGAAAAACTGTTTTTT
TRBJ1-1,TRBD1,TRBV7-9,NA,CASSYGQGVSSEAFF,TGTGCCAGCAGCTACGGACAGGGGGTATCGTCTGAAGCTTTCTTT
TRBJ2-3,TRBD1,TRBV5-1,medium-sized,CASSTGQSTDTQYF,TGCGCCAGCAGCACGGGACAGTCCACAGATACGCAGTATTTT
TRBJ2-7,NA,TRBV6-1,few,CASSSVNSYEQYF,TGTGCCAGCAGCTCAGTAAACTCCTACGAGCAGTACTTC
TRBJ1-2,NA,TRBV7-2,few,CASRYSAGDRYYGYTF,TGTGCCAGCAGGTACTCGGCCGGGGACCGCTACTATGGCTACACCTTC
TRBJ2-1,TRBD2,TRBV20-1,NA,CSAIGGAGSNYNERFF,TGCAGTGCTATCGGGGGGGCTGGAAGCAACTACAATGAGCGGTTCTTC
TRBJ2-1,NA,TRBV11-2,few,CASSKLLGSSYNEQFF,TGTGCCAGCAGCAAATTACTAGGGTCCTCCTACAATGAGCAGTTCTTC
TRBJ2-3,NA,TRBV5-5,NA,CASSFRDGGITDTQYF,TGTGCCAGCAGCTTTCGTGACGGGGGCATCACAGATACGCAGTATTTT